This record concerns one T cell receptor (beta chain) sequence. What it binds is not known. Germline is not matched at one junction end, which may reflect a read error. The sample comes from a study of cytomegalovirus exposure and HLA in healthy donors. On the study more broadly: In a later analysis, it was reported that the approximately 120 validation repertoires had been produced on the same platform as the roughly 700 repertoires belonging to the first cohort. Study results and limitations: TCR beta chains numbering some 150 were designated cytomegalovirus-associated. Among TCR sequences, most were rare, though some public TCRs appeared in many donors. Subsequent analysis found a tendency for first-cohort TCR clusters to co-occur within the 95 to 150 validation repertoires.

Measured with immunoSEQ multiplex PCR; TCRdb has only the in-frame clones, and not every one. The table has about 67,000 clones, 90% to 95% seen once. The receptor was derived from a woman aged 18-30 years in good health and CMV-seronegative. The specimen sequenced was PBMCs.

CDR3 residues: CASSPRWDRVQPQHF. Here the CDR3 DNA reads TGCGCCAGCAGCCCCCGCTGGGACAGGGTTCAGCCCCAGCATTTT. The rearrangement joins TRBV6-5 to TRBJ1-5; 9 positions agree with TRBD1. The CDR3 length is 15 residues. Germline assignment: CDR1 MNHEY and CDR2 SVGAGI.